These 27 T cell receptor beta chains came from one sample sequenced in a study of T cells after yellow fever vaccination. TCRdb reprocessed the 5' RACE reads with MiXCR, giving one entry per CDR3 protein. This sample carries 30,000 or so distinct CDR3 sequences, around 4.8% of them seen once, and the ten largest clones take about half. The input for sequencing was CD8+ T cells sorted from PBMCs, taken 5 days after the yellow fever booster vaccination. The receptors originated from a young man who received the YFV17D yellow fever vaccine.

This clonotype came up many times. The chain joins TRBV7-9 to TRBJ2-1; no definite D call. The V end lost 3 bases, the J end lost 15 bases, and 3 bases lay between the germline ends. The V gene's germline CDR1 is SEHNR and CDR2 FQNEAQ (reference sequence). This CDR3 is built from 8 residues. CDR3 bases: TGTGCCAGCAGCTTGTGGTTCTTC. This codes for CASSLWFF.

This clonotype came up many times. The V call is TRBV4-1, the J call TRBJ2-7, with D hard to call. The CDR3 runs 16 residues. The V and J ends lost 0 bases and 0 bases respectively, with 12 bases between them. Germline assignment: CDR1 MGHRA and CDR2 YSYEKL. The CDR3, as DNA: TGCGCCAGCAGCCAAGAACCTTCGGCGGACTCCTACGAGCAGTACTTC. Translating gives CASSQEPSADSYEQYF.

This clonotype came up many times. This chain joins TRBV6-5 and TRBJ2-1; 7 bases line up with TRBD2. CDR1 and CDR2 from the germline V gene are MNHEY and SVGAGI. The CDR3 is 16 amino acids. The V and J ends lost 5 bases and 6 bases, in that order; junction bases with no gene match: 13. The CDR3 coding sequence is TGTGCCAGCAGTCCGCTTCGGGGCGGGAGTGGCAATGAGCAGTTCTTC. Amino acids: CASSPLRGGSGNEQFF.

In regard to this clonotype: This CDR3 fails to terminate in the conserved phenylalanine or tryptophan, so it likely reflects a read error. The V gene is TRBV2, the J gene TRBJ2-1, with D possibly TRBD2 on 6 matching bases. Trimming shortened V by 1 base and J by 10 bases, and 17 bases separated the two germline ends. The CDR3 runs 15 residues. The germline V gene has CDR1 SNHLY and CDR2 FYNNEI. Here the CDR3 DNA reads TGTGCCAGCAGTGAAGAACTACCGGGGGAAGTAGAGCAGTTCCCC. It specifies CASSEELPGEVEQFP.

This clonotype has at least ten counts. V is TRBV14 and J is TRBJ2-7; tentative D call: TRBD1 (5 bases). The CDR3 covers 11 residues. Germline CDR1 is SGHDN and CDR2 is FVKESK. The V and J ends lost 5 bases and 6 bases respectively, with 8 bases between them. CDR3 DNA sequence: TGTGCCAGCAGCATAGGGGCCGAGCAGTACTTC. Translating it yields CASSIGAEQYF.

There are many counts of this clonotype. This chain links TRBV28 with TRBJ2-3, with a weak D call TRBD2 (5 bases). CDR1 and CDR2 (germline): MDHEN, SYDVKM. The V and J ends lost 4 bases and 2 bases respectively, with 10 bases between them. CDR3 length: 14 residues. The CDR3 here is CASSSERYTDTQYF. CDR3 coding DNA: TGTGCCAGCAGTTCGGAGCGGTACACAGATACGCAGTATTTT.

This clonotype was recorded many times. The V call is TRBV11-2, the J call TRBJ2-3; D remains ambiguous. The CDR3 is made up of 15 amino acids. The germline V gene has CDR1 SGHAT and CDR2 FQNNGV. V lost 0 bases to trimming and J lost 0 bases, with 7 bases between them. The CDR3 bases are TGTGCCAGCAGCTTAGATCTGCCTAGCACAGATACGCAGTATTTT. As protein: CASSLDLPSTDTQYF.

This clonotype was seen repeatedly, ten times or more. The gene calls are TRBV6-1 and TRBJ2-2, with D perhaps given as TRBD1 or TRBD2 (7 bases each). The CDR3 sequence is 16 residues long. The ends were cut back, 5 bases at V and 6 bases at J, with 19 bases in the middle. The V gene's germline CDR1 is MNHNS and CDR2 SASEGT. The CDR3 DNA follows: TGTGCCAGCAGTAGAAGGGACAGTGGACTAGCCGGGGAGCTGTTTTTT. This codes for CASSRRDSGLAGELFF.

This clonotype has ten or more counts. The chain recombines TRBV6-5 with TRBJ1-5, with D maybe TRBD1 (5 bases). V dropped 0 bases and J dropped 5 bases, with 11 bases sitting between them. CDR3 length equals 15 residues. Germline loops: CDR1 MNHEY, CDR2 SVGAGI. In DNA, the CDR3 is TGTGCCAGCAGTTACTCGGCAGGGTGGGATCAGCCCCAGCATTTT. Translation gives CASSYSAGWDQPQHF.

This clonotype was detected ten times or more. The CDR3 reads CATRPQGADTQYF. CDR3 sequence (DNA): TGTGCCACCCGGCCCCAGGGGGCAGATACGCAGTATTTT. The chain links TRBV7-8 to TRBJ2-3; 7 bases agree with TRBD1. This CDR3 spans 13 amino acids. Germline trimming cut 10 bases from V and 4 bases from J; bases unmatched to any gene: 8. Germline V gene sequence: CDR1 SGHVS, CDR2 FQNEAQ. Variable domain in full (rest from reference TRBV7-8 and TRBJ2-3): GAGVSQSPRYKVAKRGQDVALRCDPISGHVSLFWYQQALGQGPEFLTYFQNEAQLDKSGLPSDRFFAERPEGSVSTLKIQRTQQEDSAVYLCATRPQGADTQYFGPGTRLTVL.

This clonotype was recorded many times. V is TRBV12-3 or TRBV12-4 and J is TRBJ2-1, with TRBD2 as a possible D gene (5 bases). V was shortened by 3 bases and J by 0 bases, with 12 bases between the two germline ends. The CDR3 has 16 amino acids. The CDR3 bases are TGTGCCAGCAGTTTTTTTATCCGGGGCTCCTACAATGAGCAGTTCTTC. It encodes CASSFFIRGSYNEQFF.

This clonotype was recorded at least ten times. The chain combines TRBV20-1 with TRBJ2-2; 12 bases match TRBD2. After removal of 3 bases from V and 4 bases from J, the junction contained 0 bases not matched to a gene. Germline V CDR1 and CDR2: DFQATT, SNEGSKA (reference sequence). The CDR3 has 14 residues. CDR3 amino acids: CSARGLAGTGELFF. In DNA form, the CDR3 reads TGCAGTGCTAGGGGACTAGCGGGCACCGGGGAGCTGTTTTTT.

This clonotype was seen ten or more times. The V and J genes are TRBV28 and TRBJ2-5; 7 bases align to TRBD2. This CDR3 spans 17 amino acids. With V trimmed by 6 bases and J by 5 bases, 18 bases remained unmatched. The germline V gene has CDR1 MDHEN and CDR2 SYDVKM. The CDR3 DNA reads as TGTGCCAGCAGAGGTAGCGGGCCCACTCGGATCGGGGAGACCCAGTACTTC. Its protein is CASRGSGPTRIGETQYF.

This clonotype was recorded at least ten times. V usage is TRBV7-8 and J usage is TRBJ2-3, with D possibly matching TRBD2 (7 bases). The CDR3 covers 15 residues. From germline, CDR1 is SGHVS and CDR2 FQNEAQ. V lost 4 bases to trimming and J lost 0 bases, with 11 bases between them. The CDR3 region has the DNA TGTGCCAGCAGCTCCGAGGGGGGGAGCACAGATACGCAGTATTTT. The encoded protein is CASSSEGGSTDTQYF.

This clonotype occurred many times. The chain is built from TRBV19 and TRBJ2-7; D may be TRBD2 (5 bases). The V end lost 5 bases, the J end lost 4 bases, and 21 bases lay between the germline ends. The CDR3 extends over 16 amino acids. Germline CDR1 is LNHDA and CDR2 is SQIVND (reference sequence). The CDR3 DNA follows: TGTGCCAGTAGTCCGGGTGTAGGACTGGTTCGTTACGAGCAGTACTTC. Translated: CASSPGVGLVRYEQYF.

This clonotype was counted at least ten times. V is TRBV5-1 and J is TRBJ2-7; possibly TRBD1 for D (7 bases). The V gene lost 4 bases and the J gene lost 2 bases, with 25 bases spanning the gap. The CDR3 contains 18 residues. CDR1 SGHRS and CDR2 YFSETQ come from the germline V gene. The CDR3 here is CASSPEGLKGAAAYEQYF. CDR3 nucleotide sequence: TGCGCCAGCAGCCCGGAGGGGTTGAAGGGGGCTGCTGCCTACGAGCAGTACTTC.

This clonotype was detected ten times or more. The rearrangement joins TRBV5-1 to TRBJ2-1; 8 bases are a match to TRBD2. Trimming cost V 3 bases and J 2 bases; bases outside gene matches: 10. The CDR3 has 17 residues. The germline V gene has CDR1 SGHRS and CDR2 YFSETQ. CDR3 in amino acids: CASSSSGSGIPYNEQFF. CDR3 coding DNA: TGCGCCAGCAGCTCCAGCGGGAGCGGGATACCCTACAATGAGCAGTTCTTC.

This clonotype has at least ten counts. This chain joins TRBV10-3 and TRBJ2-7; no definite D call. The CDR3 spans 13 residues. V was clipped by 0 bases and J by 4 bases, with 7 bases between them. Germline V lookup: CDR1 ENHRY, CDR2 SYGVKD. The CDR3 here is CAISESEYYEQYF. The CDR3 bases are TGTGCCATCAGTGAGTCAGAATATTACGAGCAGTACTTC.

This clonotype was detected ten times or more. The J gene is TRBJ2-1, the V gene TRBV7-9; D is unresolved. This CDR3 has 13 amino acids. With 1 base removed from V and 8 bases from J, the gap between germline ends came to 9 bases. Germline V lookup: CDR1 SEHNR, CDR2 FQNEAQ (reference sequence). CDR3 sequence (DNA): TGTGCCAGCAGCTTAGATACGGCGGATGAGCAGTTCTTC. It translates to CASSLDTADEQFF.

This clonotype has a count of ten or more. The CDR3 sequence is CSALEVSSYNEQFF. The CDR3 region has the DNA TGCAGTGCTTTGGAGGTGAGCTCCTACAATGAGCAGTTCTTC. V gene TRBV20-1 combines with J gene TRBJ2-1; D perhaps matches TRBD2 (5 bases). V gave up 5 bases and J gave up 0 bases, with 11 bases separating them. Germline V gene lookup returns CDR1 DFQATT and CDR2 SNEGSKA (reference sequence). The CDR3 is made up of 14 amino acids.

Only a few counts were recorded for this clonotype. The J gene is TRBJ1-5, the V gene TRBV20-1; 8 bases line up with TRBD1. CDR1 is DFQATT, CDR2 SNEGSKA, per germline (reference sequence). V lost 5 bases, J lost 2 bases, and 5 bases stayed unmatched. This CDR3 is built from 14 residues. The CDR3 DNA sequence: TGCAGTGCTGGACAGGGTCCGGGCAATCAGCCCCAGCATTTT. Encoded protein: CSAGQGPGNQPQHF.

This clonotype came up many times. This sequence joins TRBV12-3 or TRBV12-4 and TRBJ2-5; D is possibly TRBD1 (6 bases). Trimming cost V 5 bases and J 4 bases, with 20 bases left between them. The CDR3 has 16 amino acids. For the CDR3, the DNA is TGTGCCAGCAGTCCCCAGGGGCCCGGAGGTCGAGAGACCCAGTACTTC. Translated, it gives CASSPQGPGGRETQYF.

This clonotype came up many times. The chain uses TRBV6-5 and TRBJ2-1; 7 nucleotides align to TRBD1. The CDR3 has 17 residues. Germline V gene lookup returns CDR1 MNHEY and CDR2 SVGAGI. After removal of 0 bases from V and 0 bases from J, the junction contained 5 bases not matched to a gene. The CDR3 sequence: CASSYSSGDSSYNEQFF. CDR3 sequence (DNA): TGTGCCAGCAGTTACTCCTCCGGGGACAGCTCCTACAATGAGCAGTTCTTC.

The rearrangement uses TRBV5-5 and TRBJ2-2; the D call may be TRBD1 or TRBD2 (5 bases each). Germline V gene sequence: CDR1 SGHKS, CDR2 YYEKEE (reference sequence). The CDR3 runs to 15 residues. V was cut by 4 bases and J by 7 bases, with 17 bases left in between. CDR3: CASSGEGDPVGELFF. DNA of the CDR3: TGTGCCAGCAGCGGTGAAGGGGACCCGGTCGGGGAGCTGTTTTTT.

This clonotype showed up many times. The chain joins TRBV30 to TRBJ2-3, with 9 bases identical to TRBD2. There are 14 residues in the CDR3. Looked up from germline, CDR1 is GTSNPN and CDR2 is SVGIG (reference sequence). J gave up 4 bases and V 1 base, and 3 bases lay outside the gene matches. The CDR3 loop is CAWSEIAGADTQYF. CDR3 coding DNA: TGTGCCTGGAGTGAAATAGCGGGAGCAGATACGCAGTATTTT.

This clonotype was counted many times. This rearrangement joins TRBV28 to TRBJ2-1, with unresolved D. V dropped 6 bases and J dropped 8 bases, with 20 bases sitting between them. Germline V gives CDR1 MDHEN, CDR2 SYDVKM. The CDR3 spans 15 residues. The CDR3: CASSKRFDFLDEQFF. The DNA of the CDR3 is TGTGCCAGCAGCAAAAGGTTTGACTTCCTCGATGAGCAGTTCTTC. Full variable domain (remainder filled in from reference TRBV28 and TRBJ2-1): DVKVTQSSRYLVKRTGEKVFLECVQDMDHENMFWYRQDPGLGLRLIYFSYDVKMKEKGDIPEGYSVSREKKERFSLILESASTNQTSMYLCASSKRFDFLDEQFFGPGTRLTVL.

This clonotype was counted at least ten times. This chain connects TRBV20-1 to TRBJ1-3, with D perhaps TRBD1 (5 bases). Germline V gene lookup returns CDR1 DFQATT and CDR2 SNEGSKA (reference sequence). The CDR3 covers 12 residues. The V and J ends lost 5 bases and 8 bases respectively, with 13 bases between them. Here the CDR3 DNA reads TGCAGTGCTTCCCCTCCGGGGGACACCATATATTTT. It specifies CSASPPGDTIYF.